Sequencing of this TCR beta chain was carried out in a study of identical twins. TCRdb re-called the 5' RACE reads through MiXCR, storing one row per CDR3 protein. The table lists 400,000 to 500,000 distinct CDR3 sequences, approximately 18% of them singletons. This clonotype occurred many times. Sequences were obtained from naive T cells sorted from blood. The receptor's source is a man aged 45 to 65 in good health.

As DNA, the CDR3 is TGCAGTGCTTGGGCCTTAGATGAGCAGTTCTTC. It encodes CSAWALDEQFF. This chain links TRBV20-1 with TRBJ2-1; no clear D gene. This CDR3 comprises 11 residues. The germline CDR1 and CDR2 sequences are DFQATT and SNEGSKA (reference sequence). V dropped 5 bases and J dropped 8 bases, with 10 bases sitting between them.